The present T cell receptor (beta chain) was sequenced within a study of shared clonotypes between healthy human individuals. Repertoires were generated with immunoSEQ multiplex PCR, while TCRdb's copy carries only in-frame clones and drops some. The sample has some 550,000 clones; approximately 97% are singletons. Broader study findings: Clonotypes not shared had lower generation probabilities than those common to all four donors.

Germline CDR1 and CDR2: SNHLY and FYNNEI. The CDR3 extends over 15 amino acids. V was clipped by 6 bases and J by 5 bases, with 16 bases between them. This clone was detected once. Its antigen is not known. The sample comprised naive CD4+ T cells sorted from blood. Indicated subset: CD45RA+ positively selected. The receptor's source is a woman aged 25 to 39 in good health. This rearrangement joins TRBV2 to TRBJ2-2; D may be TRBD2 (6 bases). The CDR3 spells CASRAKIGRTGELFF. CDR3 nucleotide sequence: TGTGCCAGCAGAGCGAAGATAGGGAGGACCGGGGAGCTGTTTTTT. Drawing the rest from reference TRBV2 and TRBJ2-2, the complete variable domain is EPEVTQTPSHQVTQMGQEVILRCVPISNHLYFYWYRQILGQKVEFLVSFYNNEISEKSEIFDDQFSVERPDGSNFTLKIRSTKLEDSAMYFCASRAKIGRTGELFFGEGSRLTVL.